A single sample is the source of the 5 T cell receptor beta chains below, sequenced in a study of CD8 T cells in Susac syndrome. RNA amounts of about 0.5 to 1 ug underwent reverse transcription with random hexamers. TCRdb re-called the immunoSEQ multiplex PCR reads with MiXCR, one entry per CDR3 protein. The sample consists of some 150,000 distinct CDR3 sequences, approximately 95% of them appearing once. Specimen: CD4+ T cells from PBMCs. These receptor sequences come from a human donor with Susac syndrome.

The CDR3 spells CASSPALDGYGYTF. The CDR3 nucleotides read TGTGCCAGCAGCCCGGCCCTGGACGGCTATGGCTACACCTTC. The rearrangement uses TRBV7-9 and TRBJ1-2; no firm D call. Germline V lookup: CDR1 SEHNR, CDR2 FQNEAQ (reference sequence). The V end was cut by 5 bases, the J end by 4 bases, with 14 bases between. This CDR3 is 14 amino acids long. The variable domain in full, with the rest retrieved from reference TRBV7-9 and TRBJ1-2, is DTGVSQNPRHKITKRGQNVTFRCDPISEHNRLYWYRQTLGQGPEFLTYFQNEAQLEKSRLLSDRFSAERPKGSFSTLEIQRTEQGDSAMYLCASSPALDGYGYTFGSGTRLTVV.

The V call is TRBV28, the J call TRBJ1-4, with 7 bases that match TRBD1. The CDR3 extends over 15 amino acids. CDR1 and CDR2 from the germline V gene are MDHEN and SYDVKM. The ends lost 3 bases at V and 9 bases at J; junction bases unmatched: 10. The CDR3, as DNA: TGTGCCAGCAGTTTTGACGACAGGGTCGGGAAAAAACTGTTTTTT. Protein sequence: CASSFDDRVGKKLFF.

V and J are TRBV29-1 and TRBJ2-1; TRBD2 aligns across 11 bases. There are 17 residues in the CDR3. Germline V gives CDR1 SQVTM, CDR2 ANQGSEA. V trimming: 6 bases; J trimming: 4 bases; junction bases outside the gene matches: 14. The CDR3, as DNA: TGCAGCGTCCCAAAGGGTCTAGCGGGAGGAACGTACAATGAGCAGTTCTTC. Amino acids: CSVPKGLAGGTYNEQFF.

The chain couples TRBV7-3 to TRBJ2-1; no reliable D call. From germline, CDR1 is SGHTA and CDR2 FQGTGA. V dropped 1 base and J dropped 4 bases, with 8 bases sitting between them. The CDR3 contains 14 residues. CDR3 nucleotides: TGTGCCAGCAGCTTAAGTGGCAGTTACAATGAGCAGTTCTTC. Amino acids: CASSLSGSYNEQFF.

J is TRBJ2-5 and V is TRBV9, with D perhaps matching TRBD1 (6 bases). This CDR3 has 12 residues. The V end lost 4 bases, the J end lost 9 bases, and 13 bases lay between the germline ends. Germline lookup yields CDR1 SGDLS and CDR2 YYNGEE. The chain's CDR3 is CASSQTEGAQYF. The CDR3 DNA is TGTGCCAGCAGCCAGACCGAGGGGGCCCAGTACTTC.